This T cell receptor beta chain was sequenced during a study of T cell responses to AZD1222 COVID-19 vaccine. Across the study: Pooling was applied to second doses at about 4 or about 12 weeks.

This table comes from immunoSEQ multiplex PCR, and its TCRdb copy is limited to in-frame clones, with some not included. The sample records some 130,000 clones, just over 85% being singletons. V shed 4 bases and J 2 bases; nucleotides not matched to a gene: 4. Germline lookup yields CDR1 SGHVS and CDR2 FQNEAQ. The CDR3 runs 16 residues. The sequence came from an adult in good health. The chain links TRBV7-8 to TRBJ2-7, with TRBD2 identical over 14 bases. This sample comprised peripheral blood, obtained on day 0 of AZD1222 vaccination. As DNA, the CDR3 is TGTGCCAGCAGCTCCCTGGGACTAGCGGGGGCCTACGAGCAGTACTTC. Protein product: CASSSLGLAGAYEQYF.